This T cell receptor (beta chain) was captured in a study of blood T cell repertoires in COVID-19. Study context: Sites in the United States, Italy and Spain provided acute and convalescent COVID-19 samples.

Between the trimmed V and J ends, which lost 4 bases and 5 bases, there was a span of 9 bases. This CDR3 contains 14 residues. Germline assignment: CDR1 SNHLY and CDR2 FYNNEI. Everyone who took part was about 18 to 89 years old, and they came from about 25 US areas. In assigning cohorts, the study relied on participant-reported clinical history. Clones were read by immunoSEQ multiplex PCR, and TCRdb kept only the in-frame ones, dropping some. The profile shows about 200,000 clones, 70% to 85% of them singletons. The chain recombines TRBV2 with TRBJ1-6; D possibly corresponds to TRBD1 (5 bases). The sequenced sample consisted of PBMCs or T cells enriched from blood (not recorded which). This sequence originates from a man in his forties or fifties who had recovered from COVID-19. Here the CDR3 DNA reads TGTGCCAGCAGTGGGCAGGGCCATAATTCACCCCTCCACTTT. This translates into CASSGQGHNSPLHF.